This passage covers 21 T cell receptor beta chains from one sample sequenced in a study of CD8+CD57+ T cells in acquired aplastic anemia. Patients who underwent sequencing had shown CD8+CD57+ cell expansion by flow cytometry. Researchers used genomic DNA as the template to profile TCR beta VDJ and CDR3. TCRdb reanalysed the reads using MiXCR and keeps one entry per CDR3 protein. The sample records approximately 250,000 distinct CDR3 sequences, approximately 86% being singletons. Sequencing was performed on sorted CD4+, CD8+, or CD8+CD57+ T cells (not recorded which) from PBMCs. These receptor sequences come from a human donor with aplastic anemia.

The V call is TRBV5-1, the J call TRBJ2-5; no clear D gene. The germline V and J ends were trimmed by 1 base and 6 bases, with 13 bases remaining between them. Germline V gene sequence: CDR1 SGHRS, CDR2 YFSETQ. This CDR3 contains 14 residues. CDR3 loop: CASSLRSDEKTQYF. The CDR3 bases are TGCGCCAGCAGCTTGCGTTCGGACGAAAAGACCCAGTACTTC.

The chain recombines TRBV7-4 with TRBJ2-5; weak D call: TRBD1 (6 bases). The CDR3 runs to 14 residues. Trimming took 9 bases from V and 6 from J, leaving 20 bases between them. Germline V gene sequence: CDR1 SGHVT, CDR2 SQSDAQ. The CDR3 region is CARQGASENQTQYF. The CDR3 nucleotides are TGTGCCAGACAGGGAGCTAGTGAGAACCAGACCCAGTACTTC.

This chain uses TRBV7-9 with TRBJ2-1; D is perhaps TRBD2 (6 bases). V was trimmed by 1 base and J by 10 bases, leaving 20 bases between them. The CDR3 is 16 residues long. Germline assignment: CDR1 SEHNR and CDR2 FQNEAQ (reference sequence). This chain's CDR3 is CASSLERGGDRQEQFF. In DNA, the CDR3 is TGTGCCAGCAGCTTAGAAAGAGGCGGGGATAGGCAGGAGCAGTTCTTC.

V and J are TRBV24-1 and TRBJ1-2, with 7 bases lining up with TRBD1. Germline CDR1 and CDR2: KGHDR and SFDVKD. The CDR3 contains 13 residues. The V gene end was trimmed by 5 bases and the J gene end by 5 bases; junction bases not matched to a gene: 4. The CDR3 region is CATSAGTVYGYTF. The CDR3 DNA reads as TGTGCCACCAGTGCCGGGACAGTGTATGGCTACACCTTC.

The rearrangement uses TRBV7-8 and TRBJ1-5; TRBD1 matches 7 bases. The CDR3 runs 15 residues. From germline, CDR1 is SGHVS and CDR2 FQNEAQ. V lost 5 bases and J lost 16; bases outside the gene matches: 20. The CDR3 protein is CASSVHPDGTALSHF. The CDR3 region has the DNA TGTGCCAGCAGCGTTCATCCAGACGGGACAGCCCTCTCCCATTTT.

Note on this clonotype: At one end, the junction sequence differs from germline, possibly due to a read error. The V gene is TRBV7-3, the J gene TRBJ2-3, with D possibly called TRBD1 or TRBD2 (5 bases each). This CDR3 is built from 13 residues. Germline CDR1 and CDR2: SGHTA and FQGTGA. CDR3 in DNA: TGTGCCAGCGCAGACGGGGCCACAGATGCGCAGTACTTT. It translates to CASADGATDAQYF. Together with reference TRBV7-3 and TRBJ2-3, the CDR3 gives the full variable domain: GAGVSQTPSNKVTEKGKYVELRCDPISGHTALYWYRQSLGQGPEFLIYFQGTGAADDSGLPNDRFFAVRPEGSVSTLKIQRTERGDSAVYLCASADGATDAQYFGPGTRLTVL.

CDR3 protein: CASSVGGQGTDKPFF. The DNA of the CDR3 is TGTGCCAGCAGCGTAGGGGGGCAAGGCACAGATAAGCCGTTCTTT. J is TRBJ1-1 and V is TRBV7-9, with a tentative D call TRBD1 (6 bases). The germline V gene encodes CDR1 SEHNR and CDR2 FQNEAQ (reference sequence). The V end was cut by 5 bases, the J end by 14 bases, with 27 bases between. The CDR3 spans 15 residues.

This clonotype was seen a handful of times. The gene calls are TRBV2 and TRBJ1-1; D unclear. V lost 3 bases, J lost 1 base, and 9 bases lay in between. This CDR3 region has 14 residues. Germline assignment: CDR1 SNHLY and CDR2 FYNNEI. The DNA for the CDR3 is TGTGCCAGCAGTGATGTGTCGCGGAACACTGAAGCTTTCTTT. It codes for CASSDVSRNTEAFF.

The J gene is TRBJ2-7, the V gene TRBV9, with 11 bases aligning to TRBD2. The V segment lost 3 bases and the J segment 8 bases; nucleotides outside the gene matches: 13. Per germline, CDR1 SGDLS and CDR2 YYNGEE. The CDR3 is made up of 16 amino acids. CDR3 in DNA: TGTGCCAGCAGCGACGGGACTAGCGGAATAGATACGCAGCAGTACGTC. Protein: CASSDGTSGIDTQQYV.

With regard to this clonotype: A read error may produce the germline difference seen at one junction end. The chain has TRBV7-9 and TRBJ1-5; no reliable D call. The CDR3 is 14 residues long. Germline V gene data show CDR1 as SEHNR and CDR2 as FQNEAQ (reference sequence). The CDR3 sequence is CASSEAYSNGPEDF. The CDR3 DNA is TGTGCCAGCAGTGAAGCCTATAGCAATGGGCCCGAGGATTTT.

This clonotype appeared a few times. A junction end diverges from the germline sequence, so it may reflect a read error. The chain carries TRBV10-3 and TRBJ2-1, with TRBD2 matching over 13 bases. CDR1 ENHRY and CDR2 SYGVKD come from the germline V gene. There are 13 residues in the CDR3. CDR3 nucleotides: TGTGCCATCATGCCGGGACTAGCGGGAAGTCTGTCCTTC. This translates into CAIMPGLAGSLSF.

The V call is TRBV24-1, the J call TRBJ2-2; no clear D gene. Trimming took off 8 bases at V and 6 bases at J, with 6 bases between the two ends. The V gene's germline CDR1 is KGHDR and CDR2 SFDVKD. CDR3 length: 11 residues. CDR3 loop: CATNAAGELFF. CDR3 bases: TGTGCCACCAACGCGGCCGGGGAGCTGTTTTTT.

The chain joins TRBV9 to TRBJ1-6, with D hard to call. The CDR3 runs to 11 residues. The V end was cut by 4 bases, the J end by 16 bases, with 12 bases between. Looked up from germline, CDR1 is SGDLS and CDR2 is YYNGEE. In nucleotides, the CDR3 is TGTGCCAGCAGCTCGTCGGATCAACTCCACTTT. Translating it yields CASSSSDQLHF.

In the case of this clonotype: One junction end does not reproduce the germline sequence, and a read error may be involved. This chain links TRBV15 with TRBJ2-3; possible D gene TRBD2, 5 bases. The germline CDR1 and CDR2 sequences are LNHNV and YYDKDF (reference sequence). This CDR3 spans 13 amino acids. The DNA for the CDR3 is TGTGCCAGCAGCGGCGAGCGAACAGATAAGCAGTATTTC. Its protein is CASSGERTDKQYF.

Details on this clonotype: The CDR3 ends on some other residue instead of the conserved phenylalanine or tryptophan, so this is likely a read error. The CDR3 nucleotides read TGTGCCAGCAGCTTCCTAGGGGGAACGACCCACGAGCAGTACGCC. Residues: CASSFLGGTTHEQYA. The chain employs TRBV2 and TRBJ2-7; a possible D gene is TRBD1 (6 bases). This CDR3 has 15 amino acids. Germline CDR1 and CDR2: SNHLY and FYNNEI. V gave up 6 bases and J gave up 5 bases, with 20 bases separating them.

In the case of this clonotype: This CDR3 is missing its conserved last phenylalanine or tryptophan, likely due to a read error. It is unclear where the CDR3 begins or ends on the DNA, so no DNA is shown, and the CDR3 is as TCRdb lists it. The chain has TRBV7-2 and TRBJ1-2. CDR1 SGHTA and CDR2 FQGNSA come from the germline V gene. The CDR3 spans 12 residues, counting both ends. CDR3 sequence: CASSLSGGGDTQ.

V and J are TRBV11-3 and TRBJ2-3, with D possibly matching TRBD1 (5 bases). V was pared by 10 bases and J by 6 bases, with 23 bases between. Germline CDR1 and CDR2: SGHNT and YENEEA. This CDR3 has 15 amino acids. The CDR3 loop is CATSDKKTGEDTQYF. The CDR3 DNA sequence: TGTGCCACCAGTGACAAGAAAACAGGCGAGGATACGCAGTATTTT. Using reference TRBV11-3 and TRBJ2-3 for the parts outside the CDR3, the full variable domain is EAGVVQSPRYKIIEKKQPVAFWCNPISGHNTLYWYLQNLGQGPELLIRYENEEAVDDSQLPKDRFSAERLKGVDSTLKIQPAELGDSAVYLCATSDKKTGEDTQYFGPGTRLTVL.

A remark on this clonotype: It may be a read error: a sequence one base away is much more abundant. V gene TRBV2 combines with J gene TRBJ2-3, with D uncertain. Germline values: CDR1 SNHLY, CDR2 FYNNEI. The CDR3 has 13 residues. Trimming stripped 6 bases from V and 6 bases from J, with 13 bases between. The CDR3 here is CASRWSEQDTQYF. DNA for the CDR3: TGTGCCAGCAGGTGGAGCGAGCAGGATACGCAGTATTTT.

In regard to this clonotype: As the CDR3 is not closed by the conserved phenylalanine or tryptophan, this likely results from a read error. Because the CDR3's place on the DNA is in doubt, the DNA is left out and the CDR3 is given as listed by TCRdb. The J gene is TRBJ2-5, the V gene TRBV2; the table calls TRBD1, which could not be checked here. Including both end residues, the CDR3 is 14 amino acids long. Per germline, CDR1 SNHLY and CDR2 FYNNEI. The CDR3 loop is CASRSSRGQETEQY.

CDR3 sequence reads: CASSFAGGWDTTYF. For the CDR3, the DNA is TGTGCCAGCAGTTTTGCGGGGGGTTGGGATACGACGTATTTT. This chain joins TRBV7-3 and TRBJ2-3; TRBD2 matches at 8 bases. The germline V gene encodes CDR1 SGHTA and CDR2 FQGTGA. The length of the CDR3 is 14 residues. V shed 6 bases and J 14 bases; nucleotides not matched to a gene: 16.

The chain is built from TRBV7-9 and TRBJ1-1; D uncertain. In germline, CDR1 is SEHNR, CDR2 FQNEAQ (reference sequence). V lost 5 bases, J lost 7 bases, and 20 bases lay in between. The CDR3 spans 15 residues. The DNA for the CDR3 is TGTGCCAGCAGCCTATCAGCCGGAGGCCAAGATGAAGCTTTCTTT. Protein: CASSLSAGGQDEAFF.